What follows are 30 T cell receptor beta chains derived from one specimen sequenced in a study of blood T cell repertoires in COVID-19. The table came from immunoSEQ multiplex PCR; TCRdb's copy has only in-frame clones and leaves some out. The table lists 300,000 to 450,000 clones, 70% to 90% of them singletons. The material sequenced was peripheral blood. These receptors originate from a woman aged 55-70 years with COVID-19, enrolled during active disease.

The chain employs TRBV3-1 (or the pseudogene TRBV3-2) and TRBJ1-2; no clear D gene. Looked up from germline, CDR1 is LGHDT and CDR2 is YNNKEL (reference sequence). CDR3 length: 15 amino acids. V lost 1 base and J 1 base, leaving 10 bases between the germline ends. The CDR3 DNA follows: TGTGCCAGCAGCCAAGGAACAGCCTTTAACTATGGCTACACCTTC. Its protein product is CASSQGTAFNYGYTF.

The V and J genes are TRBV7-9 and TRBJ1-1; 9 bases align to TRBD1. The CDR3 runs to 16 residues. The trim removed 5 bases at V and 3 bases at J, leaving 10 bases unmatched. Germline V CDR1 and CDR2: SEHNR, FQNEAQ (reference sequence). The chain's CDR3 is CASSPRDRVGDTEAFF. In DNA form, the CDR3 reads TGTGCCAGCAGCCCCCGGGACAGGGTTGGGGACACTGAAGCTTTCTTT.

This chain links TRBV6-5 with TRBJ1-5; 8 bases are a match to TRBD1. V lost 4 bases, J lost 7 bases, and 3 bases stayed unmatched. The CDR3 is 13 amino acids. The germline gives CDR1 MNHEY, CDR2 SVGAGI. The CDR3 DNA reads TGTGCCAGCAGTTCGACAGGGGTGCAGCCCCAGCATTTT. Translating gives CASSSTGVQPQHF.

The rearrangement joins TRBV2 to TRBJ1-3; possible D gene TRBD1, 5 bases. Germline lookup yields CDR1 SNHLY and CDR2 FYNNEI. The CDR3 is 14 residues long. Trimming left V 5 bases short and J 1 base short, with 9 bases between. The CDR3 DNA follows: TGTGCCAGCAGTCTACAGGAGTCTGGAAACACCATATATTTT. It codes for CASSLQESGNTIYF. The complete variable domain, with remaining parts taken from reference TRBV2 and TRBJ1-3, reads EPEVTQTPSHQVTQMGQEVILRCVPISNHLYFYWYRQILGQKVEFLVSFYNNEISEKSEIFDDQFSVERPDGSNFTLKIRSTKLEDSAMYFCASSLQESGNTIYFGEGSWLTVV.

The chain links TRBV7-3 to TRBJ2-5; possibly TRBD1 for D (6 bases). Germline V CDR1 and CDR2: SGHTA, FQGTGA. The CDR3 is 13 residues long. V dropped 5 bases and J dropped 5 bases, with 12 bases sitting between them. CDR3 nucleotides: TGTGCCAGCAGCCGAGGACAGAGGGAGACCCAGTACTTC. Its protein is CASSRGQRETQYF.

This chain joins TRBV29-1 and TRBJ1-2, with a weak D call TRBD1 (5 bases). The CDR3 is 12 amino acids. Deletions cut 7 bases from V and 8 bases from J, with 17 bases between. Per germline, CDR1 SQVTM and CDR2 ANQGSEA. CDR3 protein: CSGWRGGGGYTF. The CDR3 DNA is TGCAGCGGTTGGCGGGGGGGAGGCGGCTACACCTTC.

V gene TRBV10-1 combines with J gene TRBJ1-2, with 7 bases fitting TRBD1. CDR3 length equals 13 residues. CDR1 WNHNN and CDR2 SYGVQD come from the germline V gene (reference sequence). J lost 2 bases, V lost 5 bases, and 2 bases had no gene match. CDR3 nucleotide sequence: TGCGCCAGCAGTCCGGGACAGAACTATGGCTACACCTTC. This encodes CASSPGQNYGYTF.

This clone was picked up one time. The CDR3 nucleotides read TGTGCCAGCAGACCAGGGAACACTGAAGCTTTCTTT. Translating it yields CASRPGNTEAFF. This chain uses TRBV6-5 with TRBJ1-1; no clear D gene. Germline V gives CDR1 MNHEY, CDR2 SVGAGI. This CDR3 is 12 amino acids long. Trimming removed 6 bases from V and 1 base from J, with 6 bases in between.

This chain connects TRBV11-2 to TRBJ2-5; 8 nucleotides agree with TRBD2. CDR3 length equals 17 residues. The V segment lost 2 bases and the J segment 5 bases; nucleotides outside the gene matches: 13. From germline, CDR1 is SGHAT and CDR2 FQNNGV. The CDR3 here is CASSLWGAAGVWETQYF. The CDR3 coding sequence is TGTGCCAGCAGCTTATGGGGAGCAGCGGGGGTGTGGGAGACCCAGTACTTC.

This clone was seen more than once but under ten times. This chain uses TRBV7-2 with TRBJ1-1; 7 bases fit TRBD1. The ends lost 1 base at V and 5 bases at J; junction bases unmatched: 1. This CDR3 has 13 amino acids. CDR1 is SGHTA, CDR2 FQGNSA, per germline. The CDR3 is CASSLDRGTEAFF. The CDR3 bases are TGTGCCAGCAGCTTAGACAGGGGAACTGAAGCTTTCTTT.

V usage is TRBV4-1 and J usage is TRBJ1-2; a possible D gene is TRBD1 (6 bases). Germline assignment: CDR1 MGHRA and CDR2 YSYEKL. Trimming stripped 4 bases from V and 0 bases from J, with 18 bases between. There are 17 residues in the CDR3. In nucleotides, the CDR3 is TGCGCCAGCAGCCGGAGCCCGGGACAAAGAGCTAACTATGGCTACACCTTC. Protein: CASSRSPGQRANYGYTF.

Remarks on this clone: Other DNA sequences from this sample encode an identical CDR3 as well. CDR3 loop: CASSLQGVNEQFF. CDR3 nucleotide sequence: TGTGCCAGCAGCCTACAAGGGGTAAATGAGCAGTTCTTC. The J gene is TRBJ2-1, the V gene TRBV12-3 or TRBV12-4; D may be TRBD1 (5 bases). V was shortened by 6 bases and J by 7 bases, with 13 bases between the two germline ends. The CDR3 loop spans 13 amino acids.

The rearrangement joins TRBV4-2 to TRBJ1-4, with D perhaps TRBD1 (5 bases). The ends were cut back, 0 bases at V and 7 bases at J, with 15 bases in the middle. The length of the CDR3 is 16 residues. Germline-derived CDR1 and CDR2 are LGHNA and YNFKEQ. The CDR3 DNA is TGTGCCAGCAGCCAAGAGGGGGGATTCGTGGGTGAAAAACTGTTTTTT. The encoded protein is CASSQEGGFVGEKLFF.

The chain links TRBV6-5 to TRBJ2-3; D gene uncertain. The CDR3 has 15 amino acids. V lost 5 bases to trimming and J lost 0 bases, with 12 bases between them. Germline V gene lookup returns CDR1 MNHEY and CDR2 SVGAGI. The CDR3 loop is CASSRVATSTDTQYF. For the CDR3, the DNA is TGTGCCAGCAGTCGGGTTGCAACTAGCACAGATACGCAGTATTTT.

This clone was found once. The chain employs TRBV5-1 and TRBJ1-1; no definite D call. V dropped 1 base and J dropped 3 bases, with 7 bases sitting between them. The germline CDR1 and CDR2 sequences are SGHRS and YFSETQ. The CDR3 totals 13 residues. The CDR3 nucleotides are TGCGCCAGCAGCTTGACAGATGACACTGAAGCTTTCTTT. This translates into CASSLTDDTEAFF.

The CDR3 sequence: CASSSSRGGEYNEQFF. CDR3 nucleotide sequence: TGTGCCAGCAGCTCCTCCCGGGGCGGGGAGTACAATGAGCAGTTCTTC. The chain employs TRBV11-2 and TRBJ2-1; perhaps TRBD2 as D (6 bases). CDR1 and CDR2 (germline): SGHAT, FQNNGV. The CDR3 is 16 amino acids. Between the trimmed V and J ends, which lost 4 bases and 4 bases, there was a span of 17 bases.

The chain links TRBV4-1 to TRBJ2-2, with 10 bases identical to TRBD2. V gave up 0 bases and J gave up 7 bases; unmatched junction bases: 5. Germline-derived CDR1 and CDR2 are MGHRA and YSYEKL. The CDR3 is 16 residues long. The CDR3 loop reads CASSQDSGGHSGELFF. CDR3 bases: TGCGCCAGCAGCCAAGATAGCGGGGGGCATAGCGGGGAGCTGTTTTTT.

The chain links TRBV10-2 to TRBJ2-5; D is unclear. This CDR3 region has 12 residues. The V end lost 7 bases, the J end lost 2 bases, and 8 bases lay between the germline ends. The germline CDR1 and CDR2 sequences are WSHSY and SAAADI. CDR3 in amino acids: CASTGPQETQYF. The DNA of the CDR3 is TGCGCCAGCACAGGCCCTCAAGAGACCCAGTACTTC.

This clone came up once. The chain recombines TRBV5-6 with TRBJ2-5, with D tentatively TRBD2 (6 bases). The CDR3 spans 13 residues. V was shortened by 5 bases and J by 3 bases, with 11 bases between the two germline ends. CDR1 and CDR2 (germline): SGHDT, YYEEEE. The CDR3 is CASSTIAEETQYF. The CDR3 DNA is TGTGCCAGCAGTACAATAGCGGAAGAGACCCAGTACTTC.

This chain uses TRBV5-1 with TRBJ2-5, with 9 bases that match TRBD1. The CDR3 loop spans 13 amino acids. Germline V CDR1 and CDR2: SGHRS, YFSETQ. V was pared by 4 bases and J by 5 bases, with 3 bases of the junction left unmatched. The CDR3 reads CASSHGQGETQYF. As DNA, the CDR3 is TGCGCCAGCAGCCACGGACAGGGGGAGACCCAGTACTTC.

This chain connects TRBV9 to TRBJ2-2, with D possibly matching TRBD2 (6 bases). CDR1 is SGDLS, CDR2 YYNGEE, per germline. This CDR3 region has 14 residues. Trimming left V 3 bases short and J 3 bases short, with 9 bases between. In DNA, the CDR3 is TGTGCCAGCAGCGGTGGAGGGCACACCGGGGAGCTGTTTTTT. It specifies CASSGGGHTGELFF.

This clone was counted a few times. The chain carries TRBV2 and TRBJ1-6; 10 bases match TRBD1. Trimming at V came to 6 bases and at J to 6 bases, leaving 11 bases not matched to a gene. CDR3 length: 17 residues. Germline V gene data show CDR1 as SNHLY and CDR2 as FYNNEI. CDR3 nucleotides: TGTGCCAGCAGCCGAGCCCCGGGACAGGGGTTTAATTCACCCCTCCACTTT. This encodes CASSRAPGQGFNSPLHF.

The chain carries TRBV6-5 and TRBJ1-1, with D tentatively TRBD1 (6 bases). Germline V gives CDR1 MNHEY, CDR2 SVGAGI. CDR3 size: 12 residues. Trimming shortened V by 8 bases and J by 4 bases, and 11 bases separated the two germline ends. The chain's CDR3 is CASGKQGTEAFF. For the CDR3, the DNA is TGTGCCAGCGGGAAACAGGGCACTGAAGCTTTCTTT.

This clone was recorded only once. The chain recombines TRBV7-3 with TRBJ1-1; D is possibly TRBD1 (6 bases). V lost 5 bases, J lost 4 bases, and 17 bases lay in between. CDR3 length: 15 residues. In germline, CDR1 is SGHTA, CDR2 FQGTGA. In DNA, the CDR3 is TGTGCCAGCAGCCCCGCGGGGGCACGGCTCACTGAAGCTTTCTTT. Encoded protein: CASSPAGARLTEAFF.

V gene TRBV7-3 combines with J gene TRBJ2-3; 9 bases are a match to TRBD2. Germline trimming cut 5 bases from V and 6 bases from J; bases unmatched to any gene: 3. Germline V gene sequence: CDR1 SGHTA, CDR2 FQGTGA. The CDR3 has 13 residues. The CDR3: CASSLGLADTQYF. The DNA of the CDR3 is TGTGCCAGCAGCCTCGGACTAGCGGATACGCAGTATTTT. The full variable domain, rest sourced from reference TRBV7-3 and TRBJ2-3, is GAGVSQTPSNKVTEKGKYVELRCDPISGHTALYWYRQSLGQGPEFLIYFQGTGAADDSGLPNDRFFAVRPEGSVSTLKIQRTERGDSAVYLCASSLGLADTQYFGPGTRLTVL.

Only one count was recorded for this clone. This chain links TRBV19 with TRBJ1-4, with TRBD1 as a possible D gene (5 bases). CDR1 and CDR2 (germline): LNHDA, SQIVND (reference sequence). The CDR3 spans 13 residues. Trimming removed 5 bases at V and 7 bases at J, with 11 bases between. The DNA for the CDR3 is TGTGCCAGTAGTGCAGGGAAAACTGAAAAACTGTTTTTT. Protein sequence: CASSAGKTEKLFF.

V gene TRBV6-5 combines with J gene TRBJ1-2; D is unclear. The germline V gene has CDR1 MNHEY and CDR2 SVGAGI. This CDR3 contains 15 residues. V was shortened by 0 bases and J by 2 bases, with 10 bases between the two germline ends. Here the CDR3 reads CASSYSRVLNYGYTF. The CDR3 region has the DNA TGTGCCAGCAGTTACTCTCGGGTCCTCAACTATGGCTACACCTTC.

V gene TRBV27 combines with J gene TRBJ2-7, with D hard to call. V shed 5 bases and J shed 8 bases, with 10 bases lying between them. The CDR3 length is 11 residues. CDR1 is MNHEY and CDR2 is SMNVEV in the germline V gene (reference sequence). CDR3 protein: CASSNGRKQYF. DNA of the CDR3: TGTGCCAGCAGTAATGGGCGCAAGCAGTACTTC.

This clone showed up just once. J is TRBJ2-7 and V is TRBV7-3; D is perhaps TRBD1 (5 bases). The CDR3 loop spans 14 amino acids. Germline CDR1 SGHTA, CDR2 FQGTGA. Trimming removed 0 bases from V and 1 base from J, with 7 bases in between. CDR3: CASSLTGASYEQYF. The CDR3 DNA is TGTGCCAGCAGCTTAACAGGGGCGTCCTACGAGCAGTACTTC.

The chain combines TRBV28 with TRBJ1-1; D remains unclear. CDR1 MDHEN and CDR2 SYDVKM come from the germline V gene. V was pared by 4 bases and J by 2 bases, with 14 bases between. CDR3 size: 15 residues. CDR3 region: CASSSPSRANTEAFF. The CDR3 nucleotides are TGTGCCAGCAGTTCACCCTCCCGAGCCAACACTGAAGCTTTCTTT.